This is a list of T cell receptor beta chains from one sample in a study of siplizumab effects on memory and regulatory T cells. Measured with immunoSEQ multiplex PCR; TCRdb has only the in-frame clones, and not every one. The table has around 83,000 clones, approximately 90% seen once. Sequencing was carried out using CD4+ T cells sorted from blood. All receptors come from a human donor in good health. Both conserved end residues are part of each CDR3. D genes are given only for firm matches. Clone size is given for some rows only: seen once, a few or many times, or a class if the clone is expanded.

>TRBV11-2|.|TRBJ1-2|.
CASSPRKDAGNHYGYTF
TGTGCCAGCAGCCCGAGAAAGGATGCAGGCAACCACTATGGCTACACCTTC
>TRBV7-9|TRBD1|TRBJ2-7|.
CASSPLTGHEQYF
TGTGCCAGCAGCCCCCTGACAGGGCACGAGCAGTACTTC
>TRBV7-3|TRBD2|TRBJ2-1|.
CASSLTGTSQFF
TGTGCCAGCAGCTTAACAGGGACTAGTCAGTTCTTC
>TRBV4-3|TRBD2|TRBJ2-5|.
CASSPNSGREETQYF
TGCGCCAGCAGCCCAAACAGCGGGAGAGAAGAGACCCAGTACTTC
>TRBV9|.|TRBJ1-2|.
CASSTLFGHGYTF
TGTGCCAGCAGCACCCTTTTCGGCCATGGCTACACCTTC
>TRBV13|.|TRBJ2-3|.
CASSPTLTDTQYF
TGTGCCAGCAGCCCCACACTCACAGATACGCAGTATTTT
>TRBV4-2|TRBD1|TRBJ1-1|once
CASSLKGQGARNTEAFF
TGTGCCAGCAGCCTAAAGGGACAGGGGGCAAGGAACACTGAAGCTTTCTTT
>TRBV6-1|TRBD1|TRBJ2-5|.
CASSEGGTGGETQYF
TGTGCCAGCAGTGAAGGCGGGACAGGCGGGGAGACCCAGTACTTC
>TRBV9|TRBD2|TRBJ2-1|.
CATKAGGPYNEQFF
TGTGCCACGAAAGCGGGAGGGCCTTACAATGAGCAGTTCTTC
>TRBV6-5|.|TRBJ2-1|.
CASSYRRPSYNEQFF
TGTGCCAGCAGTTACAGGCGGCCCTCCTACAATGAGCAGTTCTTC
>TRBV27|TRBD2|TRBJ2-1|.
CASRGTSRYNEQFF
TGTGCCAGCAGGGGGACTAGCAGATACAATGAGCAGTTCTTC
>TRBV5-1|TRBD1|TRBJ1-1|.
CASSPGQGIGTEAFF
TGCGCCAGCAGCCCCGGACAGGGGATCGGAACTGAAGCTTTCTTT
>TRBV21-1|.|TRBJ1-1|.
CASSIRQAFMNTEAFF
TGTGCCAGCAGCATTCGACAGGCCTTCATGAACACTGAAGCTTTCTTT
>TRBV7-3|.|TRBJ2-3|once
CASSSHSGTDTQYF
TGTGCCAGCAGCTCTCACAGCGGCACAGATACGCAGTATTTT
>TRBV5-1|.|TRBJ2-7|.
CASRLGAGKSYEQYF
TGCGCCAGCAGATTGGGGGCAGGGAAGTCCTACGAGCAGTACTTC
>TRBV4-1|.|TRBJ1-4|.
CASSQLEKLFF
TGCGCCAGCAGCCAGCTAGAAAAACTGTTTTTT
>TRBV5-5|.|TRBJ2-5|.
CASNDGPGETQYF
TGTGCCAGCAACGACGGCCCGGGGGAGACCCAGTACTTC
>TRBV27|.|TRBJ2-7|.
CASSPLGHVTEQYF
TGTGCCAGCAGTCCCTTAGGCCATGTTACGGAGCAGTACTTC
>TRBV5-4|.|TRBJ2-7|.
CASSLGLPPYEQYF
TGTGCCAGCAGCTTGGGGCTACCCCCGTACGAGCAGTACTTC
>TRBV18|TRBD2|TRBJ2-3|.
CASSPLAGATDTQYF
TGTGCCAGCTCACCGCTGGCGGGAGCCACAGATACGCAGTATTTT
>TRBV30|.|TRBJ2-3|.
CAWSRSGPSTDTQYF
TGTGCCTGGAGTAGGTCAGGACCATCCACAGATACGCAGTATTTT
>TRBV15|.|TRBJ2-1|.
CATSARLENNEQFF
TGTGCCACCAGCGCACGACTGGAGAACAATGAGCAGTTCTTC
>TRBV28|.|TRBJ2-1|once
CASSLNHLNEQFF
TGTGCCAGCAGTTTAAACCACCTCAATGAGCAGTTCTTC
>TRBV29-1|TRBD1|TRBJ1-3|.
CSVGQGFNSGNTIYF
TGCAGCGTCGGACAGGGGTTCAACTCTGGAAACACCATATATTTT
>TRBV10-2|TRBD1|TRBJ2-7|.
CASSPTGTGGYEQYF
TGCGCCAGCAGCCCAACGGGGACAGGGGGCTACGAGCAGTACTTC
>TRBV29-1|.|TRBJ2-1|.
CSGDYYNEQFF
TGCAGCGGTGACTACTACAATGAGCAGTTCTTC